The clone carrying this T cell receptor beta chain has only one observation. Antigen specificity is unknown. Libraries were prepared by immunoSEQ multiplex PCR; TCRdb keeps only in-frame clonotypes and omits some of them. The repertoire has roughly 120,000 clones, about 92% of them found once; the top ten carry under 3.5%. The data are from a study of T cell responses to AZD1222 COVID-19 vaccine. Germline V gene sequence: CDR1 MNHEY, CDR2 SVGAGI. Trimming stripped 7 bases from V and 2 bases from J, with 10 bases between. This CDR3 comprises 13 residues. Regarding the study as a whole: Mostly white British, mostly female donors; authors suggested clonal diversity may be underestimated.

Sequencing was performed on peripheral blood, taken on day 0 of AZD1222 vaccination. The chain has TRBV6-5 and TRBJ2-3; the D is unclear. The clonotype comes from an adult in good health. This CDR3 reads CASTRFPTDTQYF. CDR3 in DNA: TGTGCCAGCACCCGCTTCCCCACAGATACGCAGTATTTT.